The present T cell receptor beta chain was sequenced within a study of OX40 agonist ivuxolimab in advanced cancers. The overall study: Dose-escalation patients were diagnosed with hepatocellular carcinoma, melanoma, renal cell cancer or head and neck cancer.

The table came from immunoSEQ multiplex PCR; TCRdb's copy has only in-frame clones and leaves some out. The profile shows under 80,000 clones, over 75% of them singletons. The CDR3 spans 14 residues. The V end lost 8 bases, the J end lost 4 bases, and 16 bases lay between the germline ends. The V gene's germline CDR1 is SNHLY and CDR2 FYNNEI. Anyone with autoimmune disease history or systemic immunosuppression was excluded. The sample consisted of CD4+ or CD8+ T cells sorted from blood, taken in a trial of the OX40 agonist ivuxolimab. The sequence came from an adult with an advanced solid tumor such as melanoma, head and neck, liver or kidney cancer. The chain recombines TRBV2 with TRBJ2-3, with D possibly being TRBD1 (6 bases). CDR3 DNA sequence: TGTGCCAGCTCGAGAAACAGGGCCGCAGATACGCAGTATTTT. It specifies CASSRNRAADTQYF. The entire variable domain, with the rest obtained from reference TRBV2 and TRBJ2-3, is as follows: EPEVTQTPSHQVTQMGQEVILRCVPISNHLYFYWYRQILGQKVEFLVSFYNNEISEKSEIFDDQFSVERPDGSNFTLKIRSTKLEDSAMYFCASSRNRAADTQYFGPGTRLTVL.